The rows below give T cell receptor beta chains drawn from one sample of a study of early T cells in non-severe SARS-CoV-2 infection. TCRdb redid the calling of the 5' RACE reads with MiXCR, one entry per CDR3 protein. The sample lists around 77,000 distinct CDR3 sequences; 10% were seen once. The material was whole blood, obtained at baseline. The receptors originated from an adult who was a healthcare worker with PCR-confirmed SARS-CoV-2 infection or an uninfected control (not recorded which). CDR3s include the opening cysteine and the closing phenylalanine or tryptophan. D genes are given only for firm matches. Expanded clones are given a class, and other clones once, few, many or no size at all.

TRBJ1-1,many,TRBD1,TRBV6-1,TGTGCCAGCAGTGAATTGGGACAGATCATGAACACTGAAGCTTTCTTT,CASSELGQIMNTEAFF
TRBJ1-5,few,.,TRBV18,TGTGCCAGCTCACCCCGGGGGGATCAGCCCCAGCATTTT,CASSPRGDQPQHF
TRBJ2-7,.,.,TRBV18,TGTGCCAGCTCAATCGGGGAAGGATACGAGCAGTACTTC,CASSIGEGYEQYF
TRBJ2-7,few,.,TRBV5-1,TGCGCCAGCAGCTTGGGGCACGAGCAGTACTTC,CASSLGHEQYF
TRBJ2-7,few,.,TRBV4-3,TGCGCCAGCAGCCACAACCGCGGCTCCTACGAGCAGTACTTC,CASSHNRGSYEQYF
TRBJ1-1,few,.,TRBV25-1,TGTGCCAGCAGTGAATCGTGGAGGGGTGACACTGAAGCTTTCTTT,CASSESWRGDTEAFF
TRBJ1-5,many,.,TRBV28,TGTGCCAGCAGTTTATCTGGTGTTTGGGAGCCCCAGCATTTT,CASSLSGVWEPQHF
TRBJ1-1,few,.,TRBV4-3,TGCGCCAGCAGCCAAGATCGGTACACTGAAGCTTTCTTT,CASSQDRYTEAFF
TRBJ1-2,.,.,TRBV12-3/TRBV12-4,TGTGCCAGCAGTTTAGGGTTAGAGGCTAACTATGGCTACACCTTC,CASSLGLEANYGYTF
TRBJ2-5,many,TRBD2,TRBV6-1,TGTGCCAGCAGTGAAGGGGGACTAGCGGGGGTACAAGAGACCCAGTACTTC,CASSEGGLAGVQETQYF
TRBJ1-1,many,.,TRBV20-1,TGCAGCTTACAGGGATTTGGGAACACTGAAGCTTTCTTT,CSLQGFGNTEAFF
TRBJ2-7,few,TRBD1,TRBV20-1,TGCAGTGCGTCCTGGGCAGGGGGAACCTACGAGCAGTACTTC,CSASWAGGTYEQYF
TRBJ2-7,.,TRBD1,TRBV11-2,TGTGCCAGCAGCTCAGGGGGCCCCCAATTCGACGAGCAGTACTTC,CASSSGGPQFDEQYF
TRBJ2-1,few,TRBD2,TRBV12-3/TRBV12-4,TGTGCCAGCAGTTGGTCAGCGGGGATAAGCGATGAGCAGTTCTTC,CASSWSAGISDEQFF
TRBJ1-5,.,TRBD1,TRBV5-1,TGCGCCAGCAGGGCCGGGACAGGGGGCAAACAGCCCCAGCATTTT,CASRAGTGGKQPQHF
TRBJ2-1,many,.,TRBV15,TGTGCCACCAGCGGCTCCCTGAGAAGTGAGCAGTTCTTC,CATSGSLRSEQFF
TRBJ2-2,.,.,TRBV29-1,TGCAGCGTTGGCAGGCCGAACACCGGGGAGCTGTTTTTT,CSVGRPNTGELFF
TRBJ1-3,few,TRBD1,TRBV10-3,TGTGCCATCAGGAGAGACAGGGGCGCGGACACCATATATTTT,CAIRRDRGADTIYF